Detailed here is one TCR beta chain. This specimen belongs to a study of T cells in tuberculosis. In the study overall: CD1B tetramers identified T cells specific for mycobacterial lipid GMM.

Cells were sorted from thawed PBMC rested overnight and stained with GMM-loaded CD1B tetramer, viability dye and anti-CD3. CD1B tetramers were loaded with Rhodococcus equi-derived C32 glucose monomycolate. Before cryopreservation, the sorted PBMC lost their CD14-expressing monocytes. Sequencing of TCR-alpha and TCR-beta chains was unpaired. Produced via immunoSEQ multiplex PCR; TCRdb's table is partial and in-frame only. The sample comprises about 54,000 clones, approximately 88% of which are singletons, and just over 20% rests with the top ten. Sequences were obtained from CD1b-GMM tetramer-negative cells sorted from PBMCs. The TCR sequence derives from an adult woman with latent tuberculosis.

The DNA of the CDR3 is TGTGCCAGTAGTACCCTGTTGACGTCAGCGGGTTTCCAGCCCCAGCATTTT. It encodes CASSTLLTSAGFQPQHF. The rearrangement uses TRBV19 and TRBJ1-5, with D uncertain. Trimming took 4 bases from V and 7 from J, leaving 23 bases between them. This CDR3 has 17 amino acids. Germline values: CDR1 LNHDA, CDR2 SQIVND (reference sequence).